Listed below are T cell receptor beta chains from one sample, sequenced in a study of cytomegalovirus exposure and HLA in healthy donors. Measured with immunoSEQ multiplex PCR; TCRdb has only the in-frame clones, and not every one. The sample contains about 200,000 clones, 70% to 85% of which appear only once. Material: PBMCs. The receptors derive from a boy between 2 and 10 years old in good health and CMV-seronegative. Both conserved end residues are part of each CDR3.

v_call: TRBV27
j_call: TRBJ2-3
cdr3_aa: CASSLRAGANTQYF

v_call: TRBV4-1
j_call: TRBJ2-5
cdr3_aa: CASSLFPPGSGVAPDEETQYF

v_call: TRBV4-3
j_call: TRBJ1-6
cdr3_aa: CASSQFPRVSPLHF

v_call: TRBV9
j_call: TRBJ2-3
cdr3_aa: CASSTHRSSGSTDTQYF

v_call: TRBV11-3
j_call: TRBJ1-1
cdr3_aa: CASSRAGNTEAFF

v_call: TRBV6-5
j_call: TRBJ2-3
cdr3_aa: CASSYSSGTDTQYF

v_call: TRBV11-3
j_call: TRBJ2-1
cdr3_aa: CASSLSHSVSLVEQFF

v_call: TRBV11-2
j_call: TRBJ2-5
cdr3_aa: CASSPRLAGGLETQYF

v_call: TRBV2
j_call: TRBJ1-4
cdr3_aa: CASNDRTATNEKLFF

v_call: TRBV11-2
j_call: TRBJ1-1
cdr3_aa: CASSFSAGAGTEAFF

v_call: TRBV7-2
j_call: TRBJ2-7
cdr3_aa: CASSLVGGTYEQYF

v_call: TRBV5-6
j_call: TRBJ2-3
cdr3_aa: CASSPAASGGIDTQYF

v_call: TRBV6-6
j_call: TRBJ1-2
cdr3_aa: CASSYVDSHYTF

v_call: TRBV7-8
j_call: TRBJ2-3
cdr3_aa: CASSLGGGYTDTQYF

v_call: TRBV5-1
j_call: TRBJ1-3
cdr3_aa: CASSATGSPGNTIYF

v_call: TRBV6-5
j_call: TRBJ2-5
cdr3_aa: CASSQGLSGRETQYF

v_call: TRBV7-9
j_call: TRBJ2-1
cdr3_aa: CASSFRQGGNEQFF

v_call: TRBV2
j_call: TRBJ2-4
cdr3_aa: CASRQGNIQYF

v_call: TRBV18
j_call: TRBJ2-3
cdr3_aa: CASSLFAETATDTQYF

v_call: TRBV21-1
j_call: TRBJ2-2
cdr3_aa: CASSTSSFTGELFF

v_call: TRBV30
j_call: TRBJ1-1
cdr3_aa: CAWTGTGGFWGPNTEAFF

v_call: TRBV9
j_call: TRBJ2-5
cdr3_aa: CASSPRAGEETQYF

v_call: TRBV21-1
j_call: TRBJ1-2
cdr3_aa: CASSYHGYTF

v_call: TRBV18
j_call: TRBJ1-5
cdr3_aa: CASSPDRGGQPQHF

v_call: TRBV19
j_call: TRBJ1-1
cdr3_aa: CASSPTVLLGVAFF

v_call: TRBV7-9
j_call: TRBJ2-5
cdr3_aa: CASSLVVQETQYF

v_call: TRBV7-9
j_call: TRBJ1-4
cdr3_aa: CASRERVGINEKLFF

v_call: TRBV18
j_call: TRBJ1-2
cdr3_aa: CASSSSGQHYGYTF

v_call: TRBV12-1
j_call: TRBJ2-5
cdr3_aa: CASSAGWGSGGKETQYF

v_call: TRBV19
j_call: TRBJ1-5
cdr3_aa: CASSIVGGYSNQPQHF

v_call: TRBV6-6
j_call: TRBJ1-2
cdr3_aa: CASSLQGSGYTF

v_call: TRBV6-5
j_call: TRBJ1-6
cdr3_aa: CASSYSMGQVIPPLHF

v_call: TRBV5-4
j_call: TRBJ2-5
cdr3_aa: CASSLSSVEETQYF

v_call: TRBV14
j_call: TRBJ1-3
cdr3_aa: CASSQGEQGQNTIYF

v_call: TRBV27
j_call: TRBJ1-1
cdr3_aa: CASSLSAGNTEAFF